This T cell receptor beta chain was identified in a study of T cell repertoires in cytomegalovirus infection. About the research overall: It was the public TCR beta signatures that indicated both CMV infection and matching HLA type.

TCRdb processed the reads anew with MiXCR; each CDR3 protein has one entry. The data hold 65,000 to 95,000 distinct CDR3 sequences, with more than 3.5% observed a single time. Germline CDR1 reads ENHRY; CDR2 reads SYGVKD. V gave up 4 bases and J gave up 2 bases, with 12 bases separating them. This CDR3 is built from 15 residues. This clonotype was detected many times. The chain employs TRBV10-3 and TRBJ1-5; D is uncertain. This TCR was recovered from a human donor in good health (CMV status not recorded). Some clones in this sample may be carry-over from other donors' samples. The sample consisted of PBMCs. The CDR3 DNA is TGTGCCATCAGTGGCTCCGGAGTCGGCAATCAGCCCCAGCATTTT. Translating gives CAISGSGVGNQPQHF.